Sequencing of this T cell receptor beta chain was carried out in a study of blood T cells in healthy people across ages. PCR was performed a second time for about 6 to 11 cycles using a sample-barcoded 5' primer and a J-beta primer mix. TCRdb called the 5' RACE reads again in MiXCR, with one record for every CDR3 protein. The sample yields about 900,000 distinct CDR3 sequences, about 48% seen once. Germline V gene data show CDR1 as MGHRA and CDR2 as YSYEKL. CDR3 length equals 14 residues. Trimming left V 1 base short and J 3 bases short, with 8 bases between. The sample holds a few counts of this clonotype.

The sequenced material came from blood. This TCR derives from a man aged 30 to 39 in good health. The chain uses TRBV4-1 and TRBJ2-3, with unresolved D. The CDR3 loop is CASSQGVGTDTQYF. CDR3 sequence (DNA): TGCGCCAGCAGCCAAGGGGTTGGGACAGATACGCAGTATTTT.